This entry describes one T cell receptor (beta chain). The antigen remains undetermined. TCRdb redid the calling of the reads with MiXCR, one entry per CDR3 protein. Here the sample spans just over 450,000 distinct CDR3 sequences, 42% being singletons. With 3 bases removed from V and 2 bases from J, the gap between germline ends came to 13 bases. CDR1 is LNHDA, CDR2 SQIVND, per germline (reference sequence). The CDR3 is 15 residues long. The data derive from a study of T cell repertoires in cytomegalovirus infection. The overall study: In the study, CMV epitopes included recently identified HLA-C-restricted and well-studied HLA-B-restricted ones. Based on public TCR beta signatures, there were indications of CMV infection and of a matching HLA type.

Broader study findings: HLA-C-restricted CMV clonotypes gave the most frequent clonotype in two of eight donors.

Source: cultured PBMCs, taken from culture after CMV antigen stimulation. The chain is built from TRBV19 and TRBJ2-5; D is possibly TRBD2 (6 bases). The clonotype was recovered from a human donor in good health (CMV status not recorded). Some clones in this sample may be carry-over from other donors' samples. The CDR3 loop is CASSIRGYRQETQYF. CDR3 bases: TGTGCCAGTAGTATCCGGGGGTACCGACAAGAGACCCAGTACTTC.